A single sample is the source of the 8 T cell receptor beta chains below, sequenced in a study of T cell clonality in common variable immunodeficiency. The antigens of these receptors remain unknown. General study results and limits: Reportedly, TCR beta sequences from common variable immunodeficiency showed fewer deletions and N-nucleotide insertions.

The protocol was immunoSEQ multiplex PCR, while the TCRdb copy is restricted to in-frame clones and leaves out a portion. The profile covers under 40,000 clones, none occurring a single time. Sequenced material: peripheral blood mononuclear cells. All receptors derive from a human donor with common variable immunodeficiency.

This clone was detected a few times. The CDR3 end falls 3 residues outside the read, so it is completed with the germline J gene. The chain employs TRBV7-2 and TRBJ2-1; D remains unclear. V was cut by 4 bases and J by 7 bases, with 5 bases left in between. This CDR3 contains 11 residues. Germline V gene data show CDR1 as SGHTA and CDR2 as FQGNSA. The covered CDR3 bases are TGTGCCAGCAGCTCCTTAAATGAG. This gives the protein CASSSLNE. The complete CDR3 reads CASSSLNEQFF.

The chain's CDR3 is CASKVQTAGEKLFF. CDR3 DNA, as far as it was read: TGTGCCAGCAAGGTCCAGACAGCTGGTGAAAAA. V and J are TRBV2 and TRBJ1-4; TRBD1 might be the D (5 bases). The read ends 3 residues before the CDR3 terminus; that terminus is restored from the germline J gene. The CDR3 consists of 14 residues. V was cut by 7 bases and J by 7 bases, with 16 bases left in between. Germline loops: CDR1 SNHLY, CDR2 FYNNEI.

A few counts support this clone. The read ends 3 residues early relative to the CDR3; the germline J gene fills the gap. The chain combines TRBV7-9 with TRBJ1-3; TRBD1 matches at 7 bases. V lost 6 bases and J lost 4; bases outside the gene matches: 6. Germline assignment: CDR1 SEHNR and CDR2 FQNEAQ (reference sequence). The CDR3 loop spans 14 amino acids. The CDR3 sequence: CASRSPGQGNTIYF. CDR3 DNA (partial): TGTGCCAGCAGATCACCGGGACAGGGAAACACC.

On this clone: Read coverage stops 3 residues before the CDR3 terminus; the germline J gene supplies the remainder. The chain recombines TRBV6-2 or TRBV6-3 with TRBJ2-1, with TRBD2 matching 7 bases. V was pared by 6 bases and J by 0 bases, with 5 bases of the junction left unmatched. Germline loops: CDR1 MNHEY, CDR2 SVGEGT. The CDR3 has 15 residues. The CDR3 sequence is CASRYSGVSYNEQFF. The sequenced CDR3 bases are TGTGCCAGCAGATACAGCGGGGTCTCCTACAATGAG.

Remarks on this clone: The read comes to an end 3 residues before the CDR3 does, leaving the germline J gene to fill in the end. The chain links TRBV7-2 to TRBJ1-5; no clear D. The V and J ends lost 2 bases and 2 bases respectively, with 7 bases between them. CDR1 and CDR2 from the germline V gene are SGHTA and FQGNSA. There are 14 residues in the CDR3. The DNA read from the CDR3 is TGTGCCAGCAGCTTAATGCAGGGCAATCAGCCC. It is translated as CASSLMQGNQP. In full, the CDR3 reads CASSLMQGNQPQHF.

The sample holds many counts of this clone. The CDR3 is cut off 3 residues early in the read; its end comes from the germline J gene. J is TRBJ1-1 and V is TRBV19, with 7 bases that match TRBD1. V trimming: 3 bases; J trimming: 2 bases; junction bases outside the gene matches: 3. The germline V gene encodes CDR1 LNHDA and CDR2 SQIVND (reference sequence). This CDR3 region has 14 residues. This CDR3 is CASSMGQRNTEAFF. CDR3 bases read: TGTGCCAGTAGTATGGGACAGAGAAACACTGAA.

This clone was observed a handful of times. The CDR3 end lies 3 residues beyond the end of the read and is filled in from the germline J gene. The V and J genes are TRBV19 and TRBJ1-2, with 11 positions matching TRBD1. V was clipped by 3 bases and J by 0 bases; unmatched bases: 6. In germline, CDR1 is LNHDA, CDR2 SQIVND (reference sequence). The CDR3 runs 17 residues. The CDR3 bases that were read are TGTGCCAGTAGTATCCGGACAGGGGGCTTTACTAACTATGGC. It encodes CASSIRTGGFTNYG. The full CDR3 sequence reads CASSIRTGGFTNYGYTF.

This clone was recorded at least ten times. Read coverage stops 3 residues before the CDR3 terminus; the germline J gene supplies the remainder. The chain employs TRBV6-2 or TRBV6-3 and TRBJ2-5, with 9 bases aligning to TRBD2. CDR1 MNHEY and CDR2 SVGEGT come from the germline V gene. V dropped 5 bases and J dropped 5; count of bases not matched to a gene: 9. The CDR3 totals 15 residues. The CDR3 sequence is CASSLGLAWGETQYF. The CDR3 bases that were read are TGTGCCAGCAGTCTCGGACTAGCGTGGGGTGAGACC.